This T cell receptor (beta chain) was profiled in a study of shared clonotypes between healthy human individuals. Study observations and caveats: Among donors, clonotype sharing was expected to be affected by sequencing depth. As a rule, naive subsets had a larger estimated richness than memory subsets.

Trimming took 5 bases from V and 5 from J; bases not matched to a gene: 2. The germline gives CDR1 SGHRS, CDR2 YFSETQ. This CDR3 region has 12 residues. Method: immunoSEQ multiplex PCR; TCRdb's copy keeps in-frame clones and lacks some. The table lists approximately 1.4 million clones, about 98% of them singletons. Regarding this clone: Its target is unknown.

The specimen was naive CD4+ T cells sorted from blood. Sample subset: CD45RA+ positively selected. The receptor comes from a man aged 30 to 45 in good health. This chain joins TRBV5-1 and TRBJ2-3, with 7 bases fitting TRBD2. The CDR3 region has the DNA TGCGCCAGCAGGACTAGCCGAGATACGCAGTATTTT. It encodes CASRTSRDTQYF.